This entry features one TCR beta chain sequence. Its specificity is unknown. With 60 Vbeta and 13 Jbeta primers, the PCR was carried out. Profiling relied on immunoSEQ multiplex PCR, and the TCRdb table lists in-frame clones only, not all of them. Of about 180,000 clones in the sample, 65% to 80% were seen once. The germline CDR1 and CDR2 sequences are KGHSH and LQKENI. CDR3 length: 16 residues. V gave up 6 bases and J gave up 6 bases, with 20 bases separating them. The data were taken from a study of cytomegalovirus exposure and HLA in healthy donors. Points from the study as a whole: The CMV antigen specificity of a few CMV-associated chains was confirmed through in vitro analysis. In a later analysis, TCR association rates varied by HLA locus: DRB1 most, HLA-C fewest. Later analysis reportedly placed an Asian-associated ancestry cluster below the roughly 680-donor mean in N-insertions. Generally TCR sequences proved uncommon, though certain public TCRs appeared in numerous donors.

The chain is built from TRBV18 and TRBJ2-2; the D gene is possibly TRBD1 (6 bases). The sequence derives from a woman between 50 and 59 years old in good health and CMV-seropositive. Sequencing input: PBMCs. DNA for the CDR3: TGTGCCAGCTCGCGATGGAGGACAGAAGGGCCCGGGGAGCTGTTTTTT. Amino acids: CASSRWRTEGPGELFF.